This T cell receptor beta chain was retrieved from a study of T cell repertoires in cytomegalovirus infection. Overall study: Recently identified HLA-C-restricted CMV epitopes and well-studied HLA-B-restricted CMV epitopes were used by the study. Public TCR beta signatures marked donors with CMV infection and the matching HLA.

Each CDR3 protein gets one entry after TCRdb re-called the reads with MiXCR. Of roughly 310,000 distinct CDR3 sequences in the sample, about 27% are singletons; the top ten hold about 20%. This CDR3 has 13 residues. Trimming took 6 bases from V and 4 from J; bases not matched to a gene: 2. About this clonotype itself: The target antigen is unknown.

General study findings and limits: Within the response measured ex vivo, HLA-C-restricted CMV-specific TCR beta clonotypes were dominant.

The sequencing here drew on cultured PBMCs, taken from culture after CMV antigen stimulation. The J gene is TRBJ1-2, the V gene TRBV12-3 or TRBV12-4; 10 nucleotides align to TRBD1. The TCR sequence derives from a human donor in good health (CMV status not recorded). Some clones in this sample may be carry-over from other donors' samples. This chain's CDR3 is CASRGTGAYGYTF. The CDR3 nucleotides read TGTGCCAGCAGGGGGACAGGGGCCTATGGCTACACCTTC.